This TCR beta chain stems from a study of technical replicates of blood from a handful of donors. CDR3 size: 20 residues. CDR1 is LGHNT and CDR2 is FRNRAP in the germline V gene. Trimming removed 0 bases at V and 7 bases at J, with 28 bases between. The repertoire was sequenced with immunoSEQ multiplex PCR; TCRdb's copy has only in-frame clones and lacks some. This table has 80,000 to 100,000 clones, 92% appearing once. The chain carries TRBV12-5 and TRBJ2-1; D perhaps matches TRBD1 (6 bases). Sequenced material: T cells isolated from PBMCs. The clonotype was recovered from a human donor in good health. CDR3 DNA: TGTGCTAGTGGTTTGGTACTCAGGGTTAAGGGGGAGTCCAAAAGGAATGAGCAGTTCTTC. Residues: CASGLVLRVKGESKRNEQFF.